This TCR beta chain was captured in a study of beta chain features in type 1 diabetes. Points from the study as a whole: TCRB CDR3s from Type 1 diabetes patients were moderately but significantly shorter in all four CD4+ subsets.

As to this clone: Its antigen remains unknown.

V was pared by 2 bases and J by 3 bases, with 10 bases between. CDR1 is SGHAT, CDR2 FQDESV, per germline (reference sequence). The CDR3 extends over 14 amino acids. The study reverse transcribed the entire isolated RNA, so it sequenced expressed TCRB transcripts. Clones were sequenced by immunoSEQ multiplex PCR, and TCRdb holds only the in-frame ones, with some missing. The sample holds about 700,000 clones, roughly an eighth seen once. The sample comprised naive CD4+ T cells from blood. This clonotype originated in a man in his late teens or twenties with type 1 diabetes. The J gene is TRBJ1-2, the V gene TRBV11-1; D might be TRBD1 (6 bases). Here the CDR3 reads CASSLSSGDYGYTF. The CDR3 nucleotides are TGTGCCAGCAGCTTATCCTCAGGGGACTATGGCTACACCTTC. The full variable domain, rest sourced from reference TRBV11-1 and TRBJ1-2, is EAEVAQSPRYKITEKSQAVAFWCDPISGHATLYWYRQILGQGPELLVQFQDESVVDDSQLPKDRFSAERLKGVDSTLKIQPAELGDSAMYLCASSLSSGDYGYTFGSGTRLTVV.